This TCR beta chain was obtained from a study of T cells in Graves' hyperthyroidism and ophthalmopathy. Overall study results and limits: Most thyroid clonotypes that were expanded above 0.001 also turned up in blood. A 13 V-J signature model discriminated ophthalmopathy versus stable hyperthyroidism.

Amplification targeted TCR beta CDR3 regions from RNA transcripts. First-round RT-PCR targeting the TCR CDR3 was performed with the HTBI primer set. Via MiXCR, TCRdb re-called the multiplex PCR reads, giving one row per CDR3 protein. The profile shows 610,000 or so distinct CDR3 sequences, 40% to 55% of them singletons. Germline V CDR1 and CDR2: MNHEY, SVGAGI. V gave up 8 bases and J gave up 5 bases; unmatched junction bases: 13. The CDR3 extends over 15 amino acids. It was considered stable Graves' hyperthyroidism when ophthalmopathy did not progress within 18 months. Newly diagnosed patients aged 18 to 65 had hyperthyroidism of under 2 months' duration. On this clonotype: What it binds is unknown.

The gene calls are TRBV6-5 and TRBJ2-5; 8 bases fit TRBD1. Source material: peripheral blood or thyroid tissue (not recorded which). The TCR originated in a woman in her late teens or twenties with Graves' hyperthyroidism. The CDR3 is CASAAPGTGRETQYF. In nucleotides, the CDR3 is TGTGCCAGCGCCGCCCCGGGGACAGGTCGGGAGACCCAGTACTTC.